The 3 T cell receptor beta chains below were found in one sample sequenced in a study of T cell responses to AZD1222 COVID-19 vaccine. Some clones are missing from TCRdb's copy, which holds only in-frame ones; the method was immunoSEQ multiplex PCR. The sample lists around 81,000 clones, roughly 90% occurring once. The sample was peripheral blood, taken 28 days after the second AZD1222 dose. The receptors come from an adult who received the AZD1222 COVID-19 vaccine.

This chain joins TRBV18 and TRBJ2-7; 7 bases line up with TRBD2. This CDR3 region has 14 residues. CDR1 and CDR2 (germline): KGHSH, LQKENI. V was clipped by 2 bases and J by 2 bases; unmatched bases: 3. The CDR3 DNA reads as TGTGCCAGCTCACCAGGGACTACGACCTACGAGCAGTACTTC. Its translation is CASSPGTTTYEQYF.

The chain joins TRBV11-2 to TRBJ1-5, with D possibly matching TRBD1 (6 bases). Between the trimmed V and J ends, which lost 3 bases and 5 bases, there was a span of 14 bases. This CDR3 is built from 15 residues. Per germline, CDR1 SGHAT and CDR2 FQNNGV. CDR3 DNA sequence: TGTGCCAGCAGCTTGGACGGGACACGCGATCAGCCCCAGCATTTT. This translates into CASSLDGTRDQPQHF. Using reference TRBV11-2 and TRBJ1-5 for the parts outside the CDR3, the full variable domain is EAGVAQSPRYKIIEKRQSVAFWCNPISGHATLYWYQQILGQGPKLLIQFQNNGVVDDSQLPKDRFSAERLKGVDSTLKIQPAKLEDSAVYLCASSLDGTRDQPQHFGDGTRLSIL.

This clone was seen once. This chain joins TRBV29-1 and TRBJ1-1, with 8 bases matching TRBD1. Germline V gives CDR1 SQVTM, CDR2 ANQGSEA. With V trimmed by 7 bases and J by 1 base, 5 bases remained unmatched. The CDR3 has 13 amino acids. As DNA, the CDR3 is TGCAGCGCCCGGGGGACAGGGAACACTGAAGCTTTCTTT. Translation: CSARGTGNTEAFF.